This T cell receptor (beta chain) was found in a study of cytomegalovirus exposure and HLA in healthy donors. Study-wide findings and caveats: In a later analysis, TCR beta V- and J-gene trimming was associated with a missense DCLRE1C variant.

V was shortened by 1 base and J by 0 bases, with 6 bases between the two germline ends. The germline CDR1 and CDR2 sequences are LGHNA and YSLEER. The CDR3 contains 14 residues. The PCR made use of 60 Vbeta and 13 Jbeta primers. Sequencing was performed with immunoSEQ multiplex PCR; in TCRdb, only in-frame clones are kept and a portion is missing. Of some 140,000 clones in the sample, around 72% were seen once. As concerns this clone: No antigen is known for it.

The specimen sequenced was PBMCs. The TCR was taken from a woman aged 40-49 years in good health and CMV-seronegative. This chain links TRBV4-3 with TRBJ1-1; D ambiguous. The CDR3 coding sequence is TGCGCCAGCAGCCAAGTAGGAGTGAACACTGAAGCTTTCTTT. Amino acid sequence: CASSQVGVNTEAFF.